This T cell receptor (beta chain) was profiled in a study of cytomegalovirus exposure and HLA in healthy donors. This clone was found once. J gave up 4 bases and V 5 bases, and 5 bases lay outside the gene matches. The CDR3 extends over 14 amino acids. Germline V CDR1 and CDR2: SGHTA, FQGNSA. PCR used 60 Vbeta primers and 13 Jbeta primers. Profiling relied on immunoSEQ multiplex PCR, and the TCRdb table lists in-frame clones only, not all of them. The table records under 50,000 clones, about 66% of them present only once. This chain links TRBV7-2 with TRBJ2-5, with 9 bases that match TRBD2. This TCR was sampled from a man aged 45-60 years in good health and CMV-seropositive. The sample taken for sequencing was PBMCs. CDR3 nucleotide sequence: TGTGCCAGCAGCATGGGACTAGCCCCAGAGACCCAGTACTTC. Its protein product is CASSMGLAPETQYF.